Presented here are 7 T cell receptor beta chains from one specimen sequenced in a study of T cell repertoires in cytomegalovirus infection. From the reads, TCRdb called clonotypes with MiXCR, one entry per CDR3 protein. The sample consists of approximately 600,000 distinct CDR3 sequences, roughly 42% of them appearing once. Their antigen targets remain unknown. This sample comprised cultured PBMCs, obtained from culture after CMV antigen stimulation. Every receptor here comes from a human donor in good health (CMV status not recorded). Some clones in this sample may be carry-over from other donors' samples.

This clonotype was observed a few times. The chain uses TRBV18 and TRBJ2-5; unclear D gene. This CDR3 is 14 amino acids long. Germline CDR1 and CDR2: KGHSH and LQKENI. V dropped 3 bases and J dropped 5 bases, with 13 bases sitting between them. DNA of the CDR3: TGTGCCAGCTCACCGGTGTACAGTTTGGAGACCCAGTACTTC. This gives the protein CASSPVYSLETQYF.

V and J are TRBV7-6 and TRBJ2-1; D not certain. The V end was cut by 4 bases, the J end by 8 bases, with 18 bases between. The germline CDR1 and CDR2 sequences are SGHVS and FNYEAQ. The CDR3 length is 15 residues. CDR3 amino acids: CASSSESARVDEQFF. The CDR3 DNA follows: TGTGCCAGCAGCTCCGAATCCGCGAGAGTCGATGAGCAGTTCTTC.

This clonotype has only a few counts. CDR3 loop: CAISEGPQAFF. The DNA for the CDR3 is TGTGCCATCAGTGAGGGGCCCCAAGCTTTCTTT. The chain combines TRBV10-3 with TRBJ1-1; D remains unclear. Per germline, CDR1 ENHRY and CDR2 SYGVKD. This CDR3 region has 11 residues. The V end was cut by 2 bases, the J end by 9 bases, with 7 bases between.

The rearrangement joins TRBV5-6 to TRBJ2-7; 9 nucleotides agree with TRBD1. The CDR3 totals 14 residues. The germline V gene encodes CDR1 SGHDT and CDR2 YYEEEE. Germline trimming cut 7 bases from V and 1 base from J; bases unmatched to any gene: 6. Here the CDR3 reads CASSGGQGSYEQYF. Here the CDR3 DNA reads TGTGCCAGCTCAGGGGGACAGGGTTCCTACGAGCAGTACTTC.

The J gene is TRBJ2-3, the V gene TRBV20-1; 7 positions agree with TRBD2. The germline V gene encodes CDR1 DFQATT and CDR2 SNEGSKA (reference sequence). Unmatched junction bases numbered 11, after V lost 0 bases and J lost 5 bases. The CDR3 covers 16 residues. CDR3 amino acids: CSARDQSGARGDTQYF. CDR3 bases: TGCAGTGCTAGAGATCAGAGCGGGGCCCGGGGAGATACGCAGTATTTT.

This clonotype has more than one count but fewer than ten. The chain carries TRBV7-2 and TRBJ2-2; a weak D match, TRBD1 (6 bases). Trimming took off 1 base at V and 2 bases at J, with 8 bases between the two ends. Germline assignment: CDR1 SGHTA and CDR2 FQGNSA. The CDR3 totals 15 residues. The DNA for the CDR3 is TGTGCCAGCAGCTTAGGACAGGCTAACACCGGGGAGCTGTTTTTT. Its protein is CASSLGQANTGELFF. The full variable domain, its missing parts supplied by reference TRBV7-2 and TRBJ2-2, is GAGVSQSPSNKVTEKGKDVELRCDPISGHTALYWYRQSLGQGLEFLIYFQGNSAPDKSGLPSDRFSAERTGGSVSTLTIQRTQQEDSAVYLCASSLGQANTGELFFGEGSRLTVL.

In this sample, this clonotype turned up a few times. Written as DNA, the CDR3 is TGCAGCGCTAATTTAAACCTCGCGCAGACCCAGTACTTC. Encoded protein: CSANLNLAQTQYF. The chain is built from TRBV29-1 and TRBJ2-5; D uncertain. Germline CDR1 is SQVTM and CDR2 is ANQGSEA. V was shortened by 7 bases and J by 6 bases, with 18 bases between the two germline ends. This CDR3 is 13 amino acids long.